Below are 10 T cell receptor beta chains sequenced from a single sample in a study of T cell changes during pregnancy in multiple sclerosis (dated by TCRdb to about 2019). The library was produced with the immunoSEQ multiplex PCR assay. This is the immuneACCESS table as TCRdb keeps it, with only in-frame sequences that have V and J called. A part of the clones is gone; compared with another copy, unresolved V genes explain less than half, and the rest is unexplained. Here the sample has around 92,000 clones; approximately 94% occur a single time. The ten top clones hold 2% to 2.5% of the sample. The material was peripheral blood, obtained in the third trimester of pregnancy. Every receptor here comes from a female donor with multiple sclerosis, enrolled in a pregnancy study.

The CDR3 DNA reads TGTGCCAGTAGGAATCCGGGACAGGGTGGCTCTGGGGCCAACGTCCTGACTTTC. It encodes CASRNPGQGGSGANVLTF. This chain uses TRBV19 with TRBJ2-6, with 9 bases identical to TRBD1. The CDR3 runs to 18 residues. CDR1 and CDR2 from the germline V gene are LNHDA and SQIVND (reference sequence). With 6 bases clipped from V and 0 bases from J, the junction kept 9 bases outside the gene matches.

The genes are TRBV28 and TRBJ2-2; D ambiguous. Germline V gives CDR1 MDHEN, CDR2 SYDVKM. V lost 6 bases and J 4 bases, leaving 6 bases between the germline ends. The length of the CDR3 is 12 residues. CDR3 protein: CASRLSTGELFF. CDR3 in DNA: TGTGCCAGCAGGTTGAGCACCGGGGAGCTGTTTTTT. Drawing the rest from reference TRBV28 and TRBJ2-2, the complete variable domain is DVKVTQSSRYLVKRTGEKVFLECVQDMDHENMFWYRQDPGLGLRLIYFSYDVKMKEKGDIPEGYSVSREKKERFSLILESASTNQTSMYLCASRLSTGELFFGEGSRLTVL.

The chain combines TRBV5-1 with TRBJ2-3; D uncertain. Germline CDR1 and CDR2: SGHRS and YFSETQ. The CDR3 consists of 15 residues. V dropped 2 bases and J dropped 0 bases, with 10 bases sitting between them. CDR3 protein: CASSLDNFSTDTQYF. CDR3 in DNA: TGCGCCAGCAGCTTAGACAACTTTAGCACAGATACGCAGTATTTT.

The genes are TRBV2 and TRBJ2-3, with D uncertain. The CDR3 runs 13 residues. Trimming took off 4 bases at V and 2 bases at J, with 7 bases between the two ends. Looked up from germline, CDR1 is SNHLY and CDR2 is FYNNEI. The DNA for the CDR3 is TGTGCCAGCAGTGCCCAGAACACAGATACGCAGTATTTT. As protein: CASSAQNTDTQYF.

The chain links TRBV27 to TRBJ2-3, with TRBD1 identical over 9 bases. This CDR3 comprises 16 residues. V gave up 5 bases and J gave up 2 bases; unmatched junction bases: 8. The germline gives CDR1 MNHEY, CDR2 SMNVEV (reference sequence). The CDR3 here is CASSRGGTGITDTQYF. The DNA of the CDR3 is TGTGCCAGCAGTCGGGGCGGGACAGGGATCACAGATACGCAGTATTTT.

CDR3 in DNA: TGTGCCAGCAGCTTCCCCTTGCGCTATGGCTACACCTTC. Translation gives CASSFPLRYGYTF. V is TRBV7-9 and J is TRBJ1-2; unclear D gene. Trimming left V 3 bases short and J 4 bases short, with 9 bases between. This CDR3 comprises 13 residues. CDR1 and CDR2 (germline): SEHNR, FQNEAQ (reference sequence).

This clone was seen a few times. The CDR3 spells CASSQIPQITGAEQYF. For the CDR3, the DNA is TGCGCCAGCAGCCAAATCCCCCAAATAACAGGGGCCGAGCAGTACTTC. The rearrangement uses TRBV4-1 and TRBJ2-7; 7 positions agree with TRBD1. CDR1 and CDR2 (germline): MGHRA, YSYEKL. The V and J ends lost 2 bases and 6 bases, in that order; junction bases with no gene match: 13. This CDR3 is built from 16 residues.

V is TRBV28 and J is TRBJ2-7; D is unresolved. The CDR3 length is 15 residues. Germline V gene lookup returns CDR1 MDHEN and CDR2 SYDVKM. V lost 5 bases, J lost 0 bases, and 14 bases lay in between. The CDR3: CASSNQPQASYEQYF. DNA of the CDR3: TGTGCCAGCAGTAACCAACCCCAGGCCTCCTACGAGCAGTACTTC.

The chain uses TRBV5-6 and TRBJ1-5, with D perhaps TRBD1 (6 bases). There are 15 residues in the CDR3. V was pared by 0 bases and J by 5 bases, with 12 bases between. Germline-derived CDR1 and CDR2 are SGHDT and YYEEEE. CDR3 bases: TGTGCCAGCAGCTTGGGGGGGGGCGCGGATCAGCCCCAGCATTTT. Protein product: CASSLGGGADQPQHF. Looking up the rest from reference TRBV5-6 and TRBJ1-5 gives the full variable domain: DAGVTQSPTHLIKTRGQQVTLRCSPKSGHDTVSWYQQALGQGPQFIFQYYEEEERQRGNFPDRFSGHQFPNYSSELNVNALLLGDSALYLCASSLGGGADQPQHFGDGTRLSIL.

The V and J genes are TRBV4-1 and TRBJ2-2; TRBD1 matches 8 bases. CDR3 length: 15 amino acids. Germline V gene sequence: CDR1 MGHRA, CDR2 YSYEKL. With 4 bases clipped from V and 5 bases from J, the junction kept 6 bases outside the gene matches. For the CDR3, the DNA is TGCGCCAGCAGCCCCGGACAGGGATGGACCGGGGAGCTGTTTTTT. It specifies CASSPGQGWTGELFF.